Sequencing of this T cell receptor (beta chain) was carried out in a study of blood T cell repertoires in COVID-19. About the study: Acute and convalescent COVID-19 samples came from the United States, Italy and Spain. PBMCs, B-cell-depleted T cells, or T cells were the source of the cDNA or gDNA that made up the material.

Seattle patient enrollment occurred during active infection, with longitudinal follow-up thereafter. How the authors handled the data: Using reference gene primer amplification, nucleated cell counts were estimated. Profiling relied on immunoSEQ multiplex PCR, and the TCRdb table lists in-frame clones only, not all of them. Clonal size and the V and J genes are those of that table, whereas D and trimming came from the DNA. The data hold fewer than 600,000 clones, with roughly 89% observed a single time. The CDR3 contains 10 residues. Trimming removed 2 bases from V and 7 bases from J, with 3 bases in between. Germline V CDR1 and CDR2: MNHNS, SASEGT.

The chain has TRBV6-1 and TRBJ2-7; D remains unclear. The sample comprised peripheral blood. The receptor comes from a man aged 18 to 30 with COVID-19, enrolled during active disease. The CDR3 spells CASSELEQYF. The CDR3 coding sequence is TGTGCCAGCAGTGAACTGGAGCAGTACTTC.